This T cell receptor beta chain was profiled in a study of CD8 T cells in Susac syndrome. Study-wide background: Each patient with Susac syndrome, at the time of blood draw, was therapy-naive, on corticosteroids, or on intravenous immunoglobulin alone.

RNA was extracted with the RNeasy kit, and a quantity of roughly 0.45 to 1 ug was reverse transcribed using random hexamers. TCR beta CDR3 was amplified by immunoSEQ covering 54 Vbeta and 13 Jbeta. In TCRdb, the immunoSEQ multiplex PCR reads were re-called with MiXCR into one record per CDR3 protein. The sample yields about 83,000 distinct CDR3 sequences, 95% to 97% seen once. Germline V CDR1 and CDR2: SGHNT, YYREEE (reference sequence). The CDR3 spans 13 residues. V was cut by 4 bases and J by 6 bases, with 14 bases left in between. This receptor was identified in a human donor with Susac syndrome. The V and J genes are TRBV5-4 and TRBJ2-7, with D uncertain. The sequenced material came from CD8+ T cells from PBMCs. DNA of the CDR3: TGTGCCAGCAGCGCCGATCTAGTTGTCGAGCAGTACTTC. Residues: CASSADLVVEQYF.